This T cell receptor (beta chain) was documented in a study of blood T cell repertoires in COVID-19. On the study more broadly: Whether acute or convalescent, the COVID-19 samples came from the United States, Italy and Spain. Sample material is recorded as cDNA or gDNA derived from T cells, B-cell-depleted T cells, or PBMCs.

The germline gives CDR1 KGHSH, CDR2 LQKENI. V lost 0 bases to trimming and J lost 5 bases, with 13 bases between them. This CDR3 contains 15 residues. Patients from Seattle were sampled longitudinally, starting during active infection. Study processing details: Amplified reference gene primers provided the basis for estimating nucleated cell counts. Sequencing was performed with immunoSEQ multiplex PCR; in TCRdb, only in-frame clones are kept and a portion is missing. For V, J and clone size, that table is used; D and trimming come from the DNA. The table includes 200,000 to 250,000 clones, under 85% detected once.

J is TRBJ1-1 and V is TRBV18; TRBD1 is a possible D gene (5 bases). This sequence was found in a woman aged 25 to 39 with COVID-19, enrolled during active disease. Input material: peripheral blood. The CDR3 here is CASSPPGKGSTEAFF. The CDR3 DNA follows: TGTGCCAGCTCACCACCGGGGAAGGGGTCGACTGAAGCTTTCTTT.